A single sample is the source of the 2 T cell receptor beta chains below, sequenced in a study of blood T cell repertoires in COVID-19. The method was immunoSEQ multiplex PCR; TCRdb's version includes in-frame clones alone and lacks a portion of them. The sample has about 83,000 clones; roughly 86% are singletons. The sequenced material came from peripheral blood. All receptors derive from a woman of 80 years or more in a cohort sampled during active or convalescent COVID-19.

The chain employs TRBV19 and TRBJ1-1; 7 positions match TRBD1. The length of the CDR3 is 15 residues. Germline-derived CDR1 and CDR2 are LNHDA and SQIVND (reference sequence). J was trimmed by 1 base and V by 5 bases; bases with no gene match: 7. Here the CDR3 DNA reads TGTGCCAGTAGTTCGGCGGGACAGAAGAACACTGAAGCTTTCTTT. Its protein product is CASSSAGQKNTEAFF.

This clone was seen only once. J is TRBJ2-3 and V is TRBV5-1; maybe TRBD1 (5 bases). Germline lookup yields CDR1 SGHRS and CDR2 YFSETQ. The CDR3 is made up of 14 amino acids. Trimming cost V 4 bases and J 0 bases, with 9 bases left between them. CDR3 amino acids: CASSLGDSTDTQYF. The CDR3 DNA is TGCGCCAGCAGCCTAGGGGATAGCACAGATACGCAGTATTTT.